These T cell receptor beta chains were read from a single sample in a study of blood T cell repertoires in COVID-19. TCRdb's table, derived via immunoSEQ multiplex PCR, lists solely in-frame clones and lacks some. Of some 150,000 clones listed, more than 65% are singletons. What was sequenced was peripheral blood. These receptors were obtained from a woman in her forties or fifties with acute or convalescent COVID-19. Both conserved end residues are part of each CDR3. The order of the fields is V gene, clone size, CDR3 protein. Clone size, where shown, is once, few, many, or a class for clones that have expanded.

>TRBV5-1|NA
CASSLDPGPYGYTF
>TRBV5-3|NA
CARSFHSGYTF
>TRBV11-3|NA
CASSSMTGGESNQPQHF
>TRBV6-2/TRBV6-3|NA
CASSSGQGSTGNTIYF
>TRBV7-2|NA
CASSLVHAGELFF
>TRBV18|NA
CASTGDNEKLFF
>TRBV3-1/TRBV3-2|NA
CASSPRYSSGNTIYF
>TRBV4-1|NA
CASSPTAEEGGQPQHF
>TRBV11-2|NA
CASSYGLAGTYEQFF
>TRBV29-1|few
CSVSGTGDTEAFF
>TRBV6-5|NA
CASKGGLAYEQYF
>TRBV4-2|NA
CASSQYPPAGGVEQYF
>TRBV27|NA
CASSFLTYNEQFF
>TRBV7-2|NA
CASSLLAAGGANVLTF
>TRBV4-2|NA
CASSQDIGTDTQYF
>TRBV4-2|NA
CASSPYGGASYNEQFF
>TRBV27|NA
CASSLRGLGETQYF
>TRBV7-2|many
CASSLSGSDTQYF
>TRBV6-1|NA
CASSEGPGLYNSPLHF
>TRBV18|NA
CASSSGLAGFGETQYF